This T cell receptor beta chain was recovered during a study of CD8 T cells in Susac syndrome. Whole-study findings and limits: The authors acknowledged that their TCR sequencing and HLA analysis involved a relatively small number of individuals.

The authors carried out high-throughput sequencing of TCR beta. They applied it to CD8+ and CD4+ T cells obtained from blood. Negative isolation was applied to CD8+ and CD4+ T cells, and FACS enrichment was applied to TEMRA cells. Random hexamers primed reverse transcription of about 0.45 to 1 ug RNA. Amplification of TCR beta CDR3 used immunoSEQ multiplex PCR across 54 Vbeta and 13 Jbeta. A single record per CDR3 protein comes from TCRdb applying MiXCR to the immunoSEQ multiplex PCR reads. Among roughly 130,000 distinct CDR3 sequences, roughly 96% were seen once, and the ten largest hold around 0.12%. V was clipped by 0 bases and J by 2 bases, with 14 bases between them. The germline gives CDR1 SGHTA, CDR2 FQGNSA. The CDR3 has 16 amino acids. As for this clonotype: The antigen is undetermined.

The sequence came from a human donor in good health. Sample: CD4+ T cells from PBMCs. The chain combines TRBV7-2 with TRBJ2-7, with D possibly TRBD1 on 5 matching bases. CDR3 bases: TGTGCCAGCAGCTTAGCGCCGAGTCTAGGGGCCTACGAGCAGTACTTC. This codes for CASSLAPSLGAYEQYF.